Following are 10 T cell receptor beta chains from one sample sequenced in a study of OX40 agonist ivuxolimab in advanced cancers. Sequencing used immunoSEQ multiplex PCR; TCRdb keeps in-frame clones, though not all of them. This table has about 70,000 clones, roughly 89% appearing once. Sequencing was performed on CD4+ or CD8+ T cells sorted from blood, taken in a trial of the OX40 agonist ivuxolimab. The receptors were gathered from an adult with an advanced solid tumor such as melanoma, head and neck, liver or kidney cancer.

This clone has a single count. This chain links TRBV7-2 with TRBJ2-3; the D gene is possibly TRBD1 (5 bases). The germline CDR1 and CDR2 sequences are SGHTA and FQGNSA. Trimming shortened V by 5 bases and J by 6 bases, and 12 bases separated the two germline ends. This CDR3 region has 13 residues. CDR3 nucleotide sequence: TGTGCCAGCAGCCCACAGACAGCGGATACGCAGTATTTT. The encoded protein is CASSPQTADTQYF.

J is TRBJ1-5 and V is TRBV14; TRBD1 aligns across 12 bases. This CDR3 comprises 13 residues. Germline CDR1 and CDR2: SGHDN and FVKESK. The V and J ends lost 5 bases and 7 bases, in that order; junction bases with no gene match: 0. CDR3 nucleotide sequence: TGTGCCAGCAGCGGGACAGGGGGCCAGCCCCAGCATTTT. It codes for CASSGTGGQPQHF.

The chain couples TRBV11-2 to TRBJ1-6, with 11 nucleotides matching TRBD1. This CDR3 has 16 amino acids. Germline loops: CDR1 SGHAT, CDR2 FQNNGV. J was trimmed by 10 bases and V by 6 bases; bases with no gene match: 11. The DNA for the CDR3 is TGTGCCAGCAGGATGGGGACAGGGGGGCCGAGATCACCCCTCCACTTT. Amino acids: CASRMGTGGPRSPLHF.

This clone turned up a few times. The chain is built from TRBV6-6 and TRBJ1-1; TRBD1 matches at 7 bases. V lost 0 bases, J lost 3 bases, and 1 base stayed unmatched. CDR3 length equals 14 residues. CDR1 is MNHNY, CDR2 SVGAGI, per germline (reference sequence). In DNA, the CDR3 is TGTGCCAGCAGTTACTCAACAGGGGACACTGAAGCTTTCTTT. Residues: CASSYSTGDTEAFF.

J is TRBJ2-1 and V is TRBV11-2; the D is unclear. The V gene lost 1 base and the J gene lost 2 bases, with 12 bases spanning the gap. This CDR3 is 16 amino acids long. Germline lookup yields CDR1 SGHAT and CDR2 FQNNGV. The CDR3 loop reads CASSLGAEATYNEQFF. CDR3 DNA sequence: TGTGCCAGCAGCTTAGGGGCTGAAGCGACCTACAATGAGCAGTTCTTC.

The chain combines TRBV5-4 with TRBJ2-7, with D maybe TRBD1 (6 bases). V shed 4 bases and J shed 7 bases, with 18 bases lying between them. Germline CDR1 is SGHNT and CDR2 is YYREEE (reference sequence). The CDR3 has 14 amino acids. The CDR3 is CASSETTGTHEQYF. Here the CDR3 DNA reads TGTGCCAGCAGCGAGACTACCGGGACACATGAGCAGTACTTC. The entire variable domain, with the rest obtained from reference TRBV5-4 and TRBJ2-7, is as follows: ETGVTQSPTHLIKTRGQQVTLRCSSQSGHNTVSWYQQALGQGPQFIFQYYREEENGRGNFPPRFSGLQFPNYSSELNVNALELDDSALYLCASSETTGTHEQYFGPGTRLTVT.

This clone was counted a single time. This sequence joins TRBV28 and TRBJ1-2; 8 bases fit TRBD1. Per the germline V gene, CDR1 is MDHEN and CDR2 is SYDVKM. V shed 6 bases and J 3 bases; nucleotides not matched to a gene: 12. The CDR3 totals 16 residues. The CDR3 loop is CASSRPQGASDYGYTF. CDR3 in DNA: TGTGCCAGCAGCCGCCCCCAGGGGGCTTCTGACTATGGCTACACCTTC.

The V call is TRBV30, the J call TRBJ1-4; TRBD1 is a possible D gene (5 bases). V was trimmed by 3 bases and J by 7 bases, leaving 12 bases between them. Looked up from germline, CDR1 is GTSNPN and CDR2 is SVGIG (reference sequence). There are 13 residues in the CDR3. The CDR3 protein is CAWSVNQGEKLFF. CDR3 coding DNA: TGTGCCTGGAGCGTTAACCAGGGTGAAAAACTGTTTTTT.

The V and J genes are TRBV13 and TRBJ2-7; 11 bases map to TRBD2. The CDR3 contains 18 residues. CDR1 and CDR2 (germline): PRHDT, FYEKMQ (reference sequence). The V gene end was trimmed by 5 bases and the J gene end by 2 bases; junction bases not matched to a gene: 14. CDR3 coding DNA: TGTGCCAGCAGCCCGATGGTCTCCCAGACTAGCGGGGCCTACGAGCAGTACTTC. It specifies CASSPMVSQTSGAYEQYF.

This chain connects TRBV12-5 to TRBJ2-7, with 8 bases fitting TRBD1. Trimming cost V 5 bases and J 3 bases; bases outside gene matches: 6. This CDR3 region has 14 residues. Per the germline V gene, CDR1 is LGHNT and CDR2 is FRNRAP. CDR3 DNA sequence: TGTGCTAGTGGTCCGAATGGACAGGGCTACGAGCAGTACTTC. Translating it yields CASGPNGQGYEQYF.